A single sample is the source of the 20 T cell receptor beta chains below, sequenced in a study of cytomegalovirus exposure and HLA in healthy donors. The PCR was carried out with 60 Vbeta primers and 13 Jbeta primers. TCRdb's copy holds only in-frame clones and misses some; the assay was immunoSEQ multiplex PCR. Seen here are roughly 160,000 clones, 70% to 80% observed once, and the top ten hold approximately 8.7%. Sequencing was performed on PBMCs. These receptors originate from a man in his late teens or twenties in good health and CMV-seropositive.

The chain's CDR3 is CAIQRGGADTQYF. CDR3 nucleotide sequence: TGTGCCATCCAGCGGGGGGGCGCAGATACGCAGTATTTT. The rearrangement uses TRBV11-1 and TRBJ2-3; the match to TRBD2 covers 10 bases. This CDR3 has 13 residues. Trimming took 10 bases from V and 4 from J; bases not matched to a gene: 5. Germline values: CDR1 SGHAT, CDR2 FQDESV (reference sequence).

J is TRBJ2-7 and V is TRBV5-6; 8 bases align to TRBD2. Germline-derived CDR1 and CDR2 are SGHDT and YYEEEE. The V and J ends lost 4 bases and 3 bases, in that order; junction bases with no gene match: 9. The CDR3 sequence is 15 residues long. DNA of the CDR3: TGTGCCAGCAGCCCCGGGGGGGCTTGGGGCTACGAGCAGTACTTC. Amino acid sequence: CASSPGGAWGYEQYF.

The CDR3 region has the DNA TGTGCCAGCAGTTCGACAGGGAGTGGCTACACCTTC. It yields the protein CASSSTGSGYTF. J is TRBJ1-2 and V is TRBV27; 7 bases are shared with TRBD1. CDR3 size: 12 residues. Germline trimming cut 4 bases from V and 7 bases from J; bases unmatched to any gene: 3. The germline V gene encodes CDR1 MNHEY and CDR2 SMNVEV (reference sequence).

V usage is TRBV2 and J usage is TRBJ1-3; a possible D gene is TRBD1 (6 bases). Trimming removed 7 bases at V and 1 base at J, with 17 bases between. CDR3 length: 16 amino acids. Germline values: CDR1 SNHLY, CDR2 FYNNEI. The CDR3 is CASTLDSILSGNTIYF. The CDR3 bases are TGTGCCAGCACCCTGGACAGTATCCTATCTGGAAACACCATATATTTT.

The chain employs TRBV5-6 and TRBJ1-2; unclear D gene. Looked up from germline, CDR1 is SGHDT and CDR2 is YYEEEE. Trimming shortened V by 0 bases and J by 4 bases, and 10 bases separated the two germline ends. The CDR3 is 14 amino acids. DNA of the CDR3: TGTGCCAGCAGCTTGGGCGGCCTTAGCTATGGCTACACCTTC. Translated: CASSLGGLSYGYTF.

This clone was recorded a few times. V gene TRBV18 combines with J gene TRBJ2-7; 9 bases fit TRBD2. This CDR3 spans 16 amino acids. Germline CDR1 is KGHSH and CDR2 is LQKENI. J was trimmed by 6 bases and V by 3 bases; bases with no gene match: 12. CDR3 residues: CASSPRRGGDGSEQYF. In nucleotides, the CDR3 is TGTGCCAGCTCACCCCGGCGCGGGGGGGACGGCTCCGAGCAGTACTTC. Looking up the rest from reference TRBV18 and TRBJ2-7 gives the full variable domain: NAGVMQNPRHLVRRRGQEARLRCSPMKGHSHVYWYRQLPEEGLKFMVYLQKENIIDESGMPKERFSAEFPKEGPSILRIQQVVRGDSAAYFCASSPRRGGDGSEQYFGPGTRLTVT.

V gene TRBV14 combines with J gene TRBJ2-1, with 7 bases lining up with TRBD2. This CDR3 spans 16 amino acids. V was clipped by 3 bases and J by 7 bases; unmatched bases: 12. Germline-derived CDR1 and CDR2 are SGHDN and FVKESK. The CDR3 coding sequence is TGTGCCAGCAGCCATCATCGTAGCCGGGAGGAAAATGAGCAGTTCTTC. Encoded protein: CASSHHRSREENEQFF.

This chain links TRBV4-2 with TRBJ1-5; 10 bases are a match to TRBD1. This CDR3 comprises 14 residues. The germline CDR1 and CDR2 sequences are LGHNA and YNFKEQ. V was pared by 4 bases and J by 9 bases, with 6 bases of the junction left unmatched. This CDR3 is CASSPDRGRGPQHF. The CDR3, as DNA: TGTGCCAGCAGCCCCGACAGGGGGCGAGGGCCCCAGCATTTT.

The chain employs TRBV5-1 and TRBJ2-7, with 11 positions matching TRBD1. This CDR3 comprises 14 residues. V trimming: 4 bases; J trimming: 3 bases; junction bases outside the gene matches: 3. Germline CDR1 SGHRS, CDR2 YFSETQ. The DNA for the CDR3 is TGCGCCAGCAGCATCGGGACAGGGGGCTACGAGCAGTACTTC. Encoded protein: CASSIGTGGYEQYF. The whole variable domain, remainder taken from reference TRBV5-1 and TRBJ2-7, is KAGVTQTPRYLIKTRGQQVTLSCSPISGHRSVSWYQQTPGQGLQFLFEYFSETQRNKGNFPGRFSGRQFSNSRSEMNVSTLELGDSALYLCASSIGTGGYEQYFGPGTRLTVT.

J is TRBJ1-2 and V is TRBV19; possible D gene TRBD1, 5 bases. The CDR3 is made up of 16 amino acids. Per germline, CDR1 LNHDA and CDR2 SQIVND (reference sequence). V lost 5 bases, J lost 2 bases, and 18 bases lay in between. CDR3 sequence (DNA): TGTGCCAGTAGTTTCAGGGATCGTCCTGGGAACTATGGCTACACCTTC. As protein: CASSFRDRPGNYGYTF.

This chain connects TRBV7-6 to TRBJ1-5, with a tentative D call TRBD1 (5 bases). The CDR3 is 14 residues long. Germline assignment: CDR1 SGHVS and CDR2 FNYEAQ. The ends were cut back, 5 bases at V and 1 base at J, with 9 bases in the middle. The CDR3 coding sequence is TGTGCCAGCAGCGGTGGGGCGAGCAATCAGCCCCAGCATTTT. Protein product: CASSGGASNQPQHF.

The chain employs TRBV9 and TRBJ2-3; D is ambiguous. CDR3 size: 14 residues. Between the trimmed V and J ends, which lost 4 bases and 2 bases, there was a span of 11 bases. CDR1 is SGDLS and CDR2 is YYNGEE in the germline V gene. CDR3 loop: CASSPWAFTDTQYF. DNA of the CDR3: TGTGCCAGCAGCCCTTGGGCTTTCACAGATACGCAGTATTTT.

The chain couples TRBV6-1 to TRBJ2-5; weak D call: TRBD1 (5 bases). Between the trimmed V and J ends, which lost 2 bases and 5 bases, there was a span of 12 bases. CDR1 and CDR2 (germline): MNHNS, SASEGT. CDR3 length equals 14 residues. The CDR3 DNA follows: TGTGCCAGCAGTGAAACGTCAGGGTGGGAGACCCAGTACTTC. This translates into CASSETSGWETQYF.

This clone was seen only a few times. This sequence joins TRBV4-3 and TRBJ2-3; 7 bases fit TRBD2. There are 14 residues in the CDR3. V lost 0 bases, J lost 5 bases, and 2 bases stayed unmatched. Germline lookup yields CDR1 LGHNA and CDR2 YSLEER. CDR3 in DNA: TGCGCCAGCAGCCAAGATGGGAGGGAAGATACGCAGTATTTT. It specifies CASSQDGREDTQYF.

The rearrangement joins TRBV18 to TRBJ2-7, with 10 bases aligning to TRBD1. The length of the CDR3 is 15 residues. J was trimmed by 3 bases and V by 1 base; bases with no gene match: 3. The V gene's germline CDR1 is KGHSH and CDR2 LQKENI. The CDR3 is CASSPRGQGIYEQYF. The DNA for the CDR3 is TGTGCCAGCTCACCACGGGGACAGGGGATCTACGAGCAGTACTTC.

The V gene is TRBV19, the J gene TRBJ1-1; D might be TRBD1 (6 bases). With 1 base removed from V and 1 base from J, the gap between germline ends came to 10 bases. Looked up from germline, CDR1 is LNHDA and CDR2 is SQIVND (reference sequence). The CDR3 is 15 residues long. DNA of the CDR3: TGTGCCAGTAGTATAGTGTCGGGACAGAACACTGAAGCTTTCTTT. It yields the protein CASSIVSGQNTEAFF.

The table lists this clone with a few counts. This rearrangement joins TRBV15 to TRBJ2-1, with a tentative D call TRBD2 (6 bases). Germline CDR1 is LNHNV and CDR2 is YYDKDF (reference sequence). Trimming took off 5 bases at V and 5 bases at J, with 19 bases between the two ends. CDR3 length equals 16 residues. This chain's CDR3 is CATSQSPSGFHNEQFF. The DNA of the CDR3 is TGTGCCACCAGCCAGAGTCCCAGCGGGTTCCACAATGAGCAGTTCTTC.

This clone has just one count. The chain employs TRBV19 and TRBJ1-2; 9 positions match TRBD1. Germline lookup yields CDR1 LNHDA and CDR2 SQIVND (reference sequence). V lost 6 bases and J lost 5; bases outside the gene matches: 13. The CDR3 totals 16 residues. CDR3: CASRRDRAHGGYGYTF. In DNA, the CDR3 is TGTGCCAGTAGGCGGGACAGGGCACATGGAGGGTATGGCTACACCTTC. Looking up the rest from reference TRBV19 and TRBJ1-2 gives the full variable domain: DGGITQSPKYLFRKEGQNVTLSCEQNLNHDAMYWYRQDPGQGLRLIYYSQIVNDFQKGDIAEGYSVSREKKESFPLTVTSAQKNPTAFYLCASRRDRAHGGYGYTFGSGTRLTVV.

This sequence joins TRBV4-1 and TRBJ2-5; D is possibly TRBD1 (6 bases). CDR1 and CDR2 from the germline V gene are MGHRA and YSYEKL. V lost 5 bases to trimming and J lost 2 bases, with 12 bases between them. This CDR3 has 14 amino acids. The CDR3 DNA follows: TGCGCCAGCAGCAAAGGAGGACAGCAAGAGACCCAGTACTTC. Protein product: CASSKGGQQETQYF.

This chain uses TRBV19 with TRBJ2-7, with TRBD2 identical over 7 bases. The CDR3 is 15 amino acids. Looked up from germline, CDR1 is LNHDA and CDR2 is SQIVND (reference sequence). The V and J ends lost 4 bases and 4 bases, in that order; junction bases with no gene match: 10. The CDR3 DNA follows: TGTGCCAGTAGTACCCCCGGGGGGACGAGGTACGAGCAGTACTTC. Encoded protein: CASSTPGGTRYEQYF.